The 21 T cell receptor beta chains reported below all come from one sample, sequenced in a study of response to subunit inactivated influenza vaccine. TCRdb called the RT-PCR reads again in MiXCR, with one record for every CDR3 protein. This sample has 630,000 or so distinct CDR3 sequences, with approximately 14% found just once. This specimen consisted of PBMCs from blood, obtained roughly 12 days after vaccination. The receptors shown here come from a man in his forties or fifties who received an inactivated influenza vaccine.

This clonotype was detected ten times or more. The CDR3 DNA sequence: TGTGCCAGCAACTGGGGTGGGAATGAGCAGTTCTTC. This codes for CASNWGGNEQFF. The gene calls are TRBV28 and TRBJ2-1; the D is unclear. V gave up 7 bases and J gave up 7 bases, with 11 bases separating them. The germline CDR1 and CDR2 sequences are MDHEN and SYDVKM. The CDR3 contains 12 residues.

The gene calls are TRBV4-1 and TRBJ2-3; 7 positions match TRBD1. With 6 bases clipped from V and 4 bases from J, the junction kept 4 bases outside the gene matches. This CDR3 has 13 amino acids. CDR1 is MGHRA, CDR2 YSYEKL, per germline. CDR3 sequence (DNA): TGCGCCAGCAGAGAAACAGGGGCAGATACGCAGTATTTT. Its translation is CASRETGADTQYF.

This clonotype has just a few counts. The CDR3 DNA is TGCAGTGCCTACGGTCAATATTTGGCAGATACGCAGTATTTT. Residues: CSAYGQYLADTQYF. The chain carries TRBV20-1 and TRBJ2-3; unclear D gene. This CDR3 spans 14 amino acids. The V end was cut by 6 bases, the J end by 4 bases, with 17 bases between. CDR1 DFQATT and CDR2 SNEGSKA come from the germline V gene (reference sequence).

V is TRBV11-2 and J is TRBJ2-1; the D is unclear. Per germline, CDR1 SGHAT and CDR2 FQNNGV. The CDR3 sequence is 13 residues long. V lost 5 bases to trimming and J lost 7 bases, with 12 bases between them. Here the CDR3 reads CASSPPLGNEQFF. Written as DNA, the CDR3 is TGTGCCAGCAGCCCACCCCTTGGAAATGAGCAGTTCTTC.

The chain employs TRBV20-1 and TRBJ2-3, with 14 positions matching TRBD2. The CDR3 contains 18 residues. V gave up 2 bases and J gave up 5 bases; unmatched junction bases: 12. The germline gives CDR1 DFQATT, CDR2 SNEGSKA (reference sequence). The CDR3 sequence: CSARNIGTSGRRRDTQYF. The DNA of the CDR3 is TGCAGTGCTAGAAATATCGGGACTAGCGGGAGAAGGCGAGATACGCAGTATTTT.

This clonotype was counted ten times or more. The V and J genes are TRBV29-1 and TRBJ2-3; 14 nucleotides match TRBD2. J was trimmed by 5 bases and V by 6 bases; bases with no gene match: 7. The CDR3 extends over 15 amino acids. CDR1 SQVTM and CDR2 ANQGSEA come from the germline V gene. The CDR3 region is CSVATSGRVGDTQYF. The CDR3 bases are TGCAGCGTGGCGACTAGCGGGAGGGTGGGAGATACGCAGTATTTT.

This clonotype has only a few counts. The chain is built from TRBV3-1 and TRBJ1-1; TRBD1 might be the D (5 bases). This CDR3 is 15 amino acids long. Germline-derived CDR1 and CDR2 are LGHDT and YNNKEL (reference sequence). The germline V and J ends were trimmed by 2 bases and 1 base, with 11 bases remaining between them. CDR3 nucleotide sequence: TGTGCCAGCAGCCAATCAGGGACGGGGAACACTGAAGCTTTCTTT. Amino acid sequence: CASSQSGTGNTEAFF.

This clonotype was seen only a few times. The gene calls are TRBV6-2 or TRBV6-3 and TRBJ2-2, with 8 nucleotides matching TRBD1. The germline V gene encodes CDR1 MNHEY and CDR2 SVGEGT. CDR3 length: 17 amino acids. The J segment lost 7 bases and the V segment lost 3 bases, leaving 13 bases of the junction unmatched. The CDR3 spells CASSYLVGQGFDGELFF. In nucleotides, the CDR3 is TGTGCCAGCAGTTATTTGGTAGGACAGGGATTCGACGGGGAGCTGTTTTTT.

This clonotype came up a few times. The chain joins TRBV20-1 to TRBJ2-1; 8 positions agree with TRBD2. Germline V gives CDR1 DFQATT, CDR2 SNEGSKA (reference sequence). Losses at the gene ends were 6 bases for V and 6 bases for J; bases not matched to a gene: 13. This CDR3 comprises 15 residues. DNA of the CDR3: TGCAGTGCCCATGAAGCCAACGGGAGGGCCAATGAGCAGTTCTTC. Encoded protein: CSAHEANGRANEQFF.

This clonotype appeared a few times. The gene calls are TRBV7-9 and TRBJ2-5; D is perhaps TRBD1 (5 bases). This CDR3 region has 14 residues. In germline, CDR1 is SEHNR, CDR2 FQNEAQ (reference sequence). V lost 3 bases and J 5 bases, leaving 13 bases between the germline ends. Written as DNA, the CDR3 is TGTGCCAGCAGCTTTGGGGCCCCTCCTGAGACCCAGTACTTC. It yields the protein CASSFGAPPETQYF.

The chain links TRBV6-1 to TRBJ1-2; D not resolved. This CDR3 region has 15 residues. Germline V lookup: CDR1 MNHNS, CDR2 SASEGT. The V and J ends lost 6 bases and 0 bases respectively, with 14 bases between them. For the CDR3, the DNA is TGTGCCAGCAGGGCCAACACGGTCACTAACTATGGCTACACCTTC. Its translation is CASRANTVTNYGYTF.

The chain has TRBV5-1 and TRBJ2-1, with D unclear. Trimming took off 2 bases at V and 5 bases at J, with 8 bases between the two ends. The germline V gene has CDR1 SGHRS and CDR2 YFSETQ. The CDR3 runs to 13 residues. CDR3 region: CASSFSVDNEQFF. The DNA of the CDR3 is TGCGCCAGCAGCTTTAGTGTCGACAATGAGCAGTTCTTC.

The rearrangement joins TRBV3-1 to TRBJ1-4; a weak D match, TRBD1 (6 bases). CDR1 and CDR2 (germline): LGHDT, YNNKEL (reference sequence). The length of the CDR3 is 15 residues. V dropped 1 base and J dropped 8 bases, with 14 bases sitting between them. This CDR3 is CASSQALGAGEKLFF. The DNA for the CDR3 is TGTGCCAGCAGCCAAGCCCTGGGGGCTGGAGAAAAACTGTTTTTT.

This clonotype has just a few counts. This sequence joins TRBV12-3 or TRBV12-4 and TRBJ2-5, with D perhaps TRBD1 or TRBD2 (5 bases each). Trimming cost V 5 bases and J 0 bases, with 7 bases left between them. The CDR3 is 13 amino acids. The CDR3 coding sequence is TGTGCCAGCAGTATGGGACACCAAGAGACCCAGTACTTC. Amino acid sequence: CASSMGHQETQYF.

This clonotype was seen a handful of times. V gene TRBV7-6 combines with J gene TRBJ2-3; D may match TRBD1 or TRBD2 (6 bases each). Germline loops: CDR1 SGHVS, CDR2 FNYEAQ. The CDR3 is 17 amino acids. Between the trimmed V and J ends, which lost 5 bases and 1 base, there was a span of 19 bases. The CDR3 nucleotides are TGTGCCAGCAGCCCTAGTAGGGGGGAAGAGGGCACAGATACGCAGTATTTT. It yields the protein CASSPSRGEEGTDTQYF.

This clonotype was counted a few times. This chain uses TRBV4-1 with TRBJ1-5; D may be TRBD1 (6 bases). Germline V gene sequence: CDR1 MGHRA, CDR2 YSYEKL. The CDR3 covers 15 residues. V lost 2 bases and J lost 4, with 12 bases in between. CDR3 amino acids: CASSQSAGVNQPQHF. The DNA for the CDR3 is TGCGCCAGCAGCCAATCGGCAGGGGTAAATCAGCCCCAGCATTTT.

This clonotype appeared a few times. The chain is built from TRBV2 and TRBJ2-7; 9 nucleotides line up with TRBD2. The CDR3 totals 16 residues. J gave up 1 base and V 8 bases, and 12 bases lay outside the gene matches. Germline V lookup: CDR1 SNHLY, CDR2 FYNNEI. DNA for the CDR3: TGTGCCAGCGGGTTACTAGGACTAGCGACTTCCTACGAGCAGTACTTC. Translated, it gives CASGLLGLATSYEQYF.

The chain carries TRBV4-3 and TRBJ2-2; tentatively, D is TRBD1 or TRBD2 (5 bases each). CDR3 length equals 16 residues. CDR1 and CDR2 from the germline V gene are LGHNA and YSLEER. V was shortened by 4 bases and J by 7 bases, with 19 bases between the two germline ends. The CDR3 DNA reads TGCGCCAGCAGCCCAAGCCGGGGCAGTGGGGTCGGGGAGCTGTTTTTT. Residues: CASSPSRGSGVGELFF.

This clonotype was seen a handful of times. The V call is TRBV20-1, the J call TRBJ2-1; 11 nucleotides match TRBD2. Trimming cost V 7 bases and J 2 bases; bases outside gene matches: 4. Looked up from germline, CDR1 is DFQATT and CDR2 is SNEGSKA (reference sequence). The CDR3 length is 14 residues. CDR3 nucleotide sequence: TGCAGTGGCCTAGCGGGAGGCCCCTACAATGAGCAGTTCTTC. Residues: CSGLAGGPYNEQFF.

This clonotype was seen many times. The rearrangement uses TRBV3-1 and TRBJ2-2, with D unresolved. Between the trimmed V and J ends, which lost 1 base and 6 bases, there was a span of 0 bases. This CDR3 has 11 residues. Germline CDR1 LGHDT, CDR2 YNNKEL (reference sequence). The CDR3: CASSQAGELFF. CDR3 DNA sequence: TGTGCCAGCAGCCAAGCCGGGGAGCTGTTTTTT.

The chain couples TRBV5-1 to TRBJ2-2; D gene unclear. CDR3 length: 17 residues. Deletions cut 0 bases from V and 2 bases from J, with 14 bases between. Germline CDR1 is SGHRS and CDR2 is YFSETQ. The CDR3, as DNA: TGCGCCAGCAGCTTGGCCAGTAGGGCCCAAAACACCGGGGAGCTGTTTTTT. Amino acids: CASSLASRAQNTGELFF.